These 17 T cell receptor beta chains were sequenced from one sample in a study of cytotoxic CD8 clonotypes in ibrutinib-treated CLL. Only in-frame clones appear in the TCRdb table, and some are missing; sequencing was by immunoSEQ multiplex PCR. Among 110,000 to 150,000 clones listed, 75% to 80% were seen once. This material consisted of PBMCs, taken after 24 months of ibrutinib treatment. All receptors derive from a human donor with chronic lymphocytic leukemia.

The rearrangement links TRBV4-3 to TRBJ1-4; D remains ambiguous. Trimming took 1 base from V and 2 from J, leaving 8 bases between them. This CDR3 comprises 15 residues. Germline V CDR1 and CDR2: LGHNA, YSLEER. CDR3 sequence reads: CASSQGGRTNEKLFF. Written as DNA, the CDR3 is TGCGCCAGCAGCCAAGGGGGTAGGACTAATGAAAAACTGTTTTTT.

The chain joins TRBV7-3 to TRBJ1-6, with D maybe TRBD1 (6 bases). V lost 4 bases and J lost 9, with 16 bases in between. CDR1 is SGHTA, CDR2 FQGTGA, per germline. The CDR3 is made up of 15 amino acids. The DNA of the CDR3 is TGTGCCAGCAGCTCTAACACCGGGGGGCGTTCACCCCTCCACTTT. Translating gives CASSSNTGGRSPLHF. Full variable domain (remainder filled in from reference TRBV7-3 and TRBJ1-6): GAGVSQTPSNKVTEKGKYVELRCDPISGHTALYWYRQSLGQGPEFLIYFQGTGAADDSGLPNDRFFAVRPEGSVSTLKIQRTERGDSAVYLCASSSNTGGRSPLHFGNGTRLTVT.

V gene TRBV11-3 combines with J gene TRBJ2-7; TRBD2 might be the D (6 bases). This CDR3 has 15 amino acids. V gave up 2 bases and J gave up 2 bases, with 13 bases separating them. Germline values: CDR1 SGHNT, CDR2 YENEEA. In nucleotides, the CDR3 is TGTGCCAGCAGCTTAAAGAGCGGAGGGCCCTACGAGCAGTACTTC. Protein sequence: CASSLKSGGPYEQYF.

The rearrangement links TRBV5-1 to TRBJ2-5; D gene uncertain. CDR3 length: 15 residues. V gave up 0 bases and J gave up 3 bases, with 12 bases separating them. Germline CDR1 and CDR2: SGHRS and YFSETQ. CDR3 in amino acids: CASSLAGRAEETQYF. The CDR3 coding sequence is TGCGCCAGCAGCTTGGCCGGTCGGGCAGAAGAGACCCAGTACTTC.

In its sample, this clone was seen many times. The chain recombines TRBV11-3 with TRBJ2-1, with a possible D match to TRBD2 (5 bases). Looked up from germline, CDR1 is SGHNT and CDR2 is YENEEA. V was cut by 5 bases and J by 5 bases, with 19 bases left in between. There are 16 residues in the CDR3. This chain's CDR3 is CASSDTGPRADNEQFF. The CDR3 DNA is TGTGCCAGCAGCGATACCGGGCCCCGAGCGGACAATGAGCAGTTCTTC.

The rearrangement uses TRBV9 and TRBJ2-2, with 10 positions matching TRBD1. The J segment lost 4 bases and the V segment lost 3 bases, leaving 6 bases of the junction unmatched. The CDR3 is 16 residues long. Germline lookup yields CDR1 SGDLS and CDR2 YYNGEE. The CDR3 coding sequence is TGTGCCAGCAGCGCCCGACAGGGGGCGGGCACCGGGGAGCTGTTTTTT. As protein: CASSARQGAGTGELFF.

CDR3 sequence (DNA): TGTGCCAGCAGTTTAGGGTCCGCTGGAAACACCATATATTTT. Translating gives CASSLGSAGNTIYF. This chain uses TRBV28 with TRBJ1-3; D gene ambiguous. This CDR3 contains 14 residues. Germline V gene sequence: CDR1 MDHEN, CDR2 SYDVKM. V dropped 2 bases and J dropped 2 bases, with 7 bases sitting between them.

The CDR3 DNA follows: TGTGCCAGCAGCCCACTAACCGCCTCACTGGGGCACACCATATATTTT. It is translated as CASSPLTASLGHTIYF. The chain links TRBV16 to TRBJ1-3; D perhaps matches TRBD1 (5 bases). V shed 4 bases and J shed 8 bases, with 21 bases lying between them. Germline V lookup: CDR1 KGHSY, CDR2 FQNENV. This CDR3 comprises 16 residues.

The chain employs TRBV9 and TRBJ2-7; a possible D gene is TRBD2 (6 bases). The CDR3 extends over 13 amino acids. V lost 0 bases and J lost 5, with 9 bases in between. Germline CDR1 and CDR2: SGDLS and YYNGEE. Here the CDR3 DNA reads TGTGCCAGCAGCGTAGCCCCGGGGGACGAGCAGTACTTC. Amino acid sequence: CASSVAPGDEQYF.

V is TRBV5-4 and J is TRBJ2-2, with 9 positions matching TRBD2. CDR3 length equals 19 residues. Trimming at V came to 0 bases and at J to 1 base, leaving 10 bases not matched to a gene. CDR1 is SGHNT and CDR2 is YYREEE in the germline V gene (reference sequence). CDR3 loop: CASSLGVSSGGQNTGELFF. As DNA, the CDR3 is TGTGCCAGCAGCTTGGGGGTGAGTAGCGGGGGCCAGAACACCGGGGAGCTGTTTTTT. The variable domain in full, completed from reference TRBV5-4 and TRBJ2-2, reads ETGVTQSPTHLIKTRGQQVTLRCSSQSGHNTVSWYQQALGQGPQFIFQYYREEENGRGNFPPRFSGLQFPNYSSELNVNALELDDSALYLCASSLGVSSGGQNTGELFFGEGSRLTVL.

This clone was found many times. This sequence joins TRBV6-5 and TRBJ1-5; D possibly corresponds to TRBD1 (5 bases). Germline lookup yields CDR1 MNHEY and CDR2 SVGAGI. The V end was cut by 5 bases, the J end by 7 bases, with 9 bases between. The CDR3 sequence is 12 residues long. CDR3 region: CASSPGGQPQHF. The CDR3, as DNA: TGTGCCAGCAGTCCCGGGGGGCAGCCCCAGCATTTT.

As to this clone: Relative to the germline gene, one junction end is altered; a read error may explain this. The chain joins TRBV30 to TRBJ2-5, with D perhaps matching TRBD1 or TRBD2 (6 bases each). CDR3 length: 11 amino acids. Germline values: CDR1 GTSNPN, CDR2 SVGIG (reference sequence). CDR3 amino acids: CAWSVGGTKYF. CDR3 DNA: TGTGCCTGGAGTGTAGGGGGGACCAAGTACTTC.

This clone turned up a few times. The chain combines TRBV28 with TRBJ1-2; D is possibly TRBD1 (5 bases). CDR1 and CDR2 (germline): MDHEN, SYDVKM. V dropped 5 bases and J dropped 4 bases, with 11 bases sitting between them. This CDR3 is built from 13 residues. The CDR3 loop is CASSRDHLYGYTF. CDR3 sequence (DNA): TGTGCCAGCAGTCGGGACCACCTCTATGGCTACACCTTC.

V and J are TRBV18 and TRBJ2-2; the D gene is possibly TRBD1 (6 bases). Trimming removed 4 bases at V and 1 base at J, with 7 bases between. The CDR3 extends over 14 amino acids. The germline V gene has CDR1 KGHSH and CDR2 LQKENI. CDR3 DNA sequence: TGTGCCAGCTCACGGGACAAGAACACCGGGGAGCTGTTTTTT. It codes for CASSRDKNTGELFF. Based on the CDR3 plus reference TRBV18 and TRBJ2-2, the full variable domain is NAGVMQNPRHLVRRRGQEARLRCSPMKGHSHVYWYRQLPEEGLKFMVYLQKENIIDESGMPKERFSAEFPKEGPSILRIQQVVRGDSAAYFCASSRDKNTGELFFGEGSRLTVL.

This clone came up once. The genes are TRBV4-3 and TRBJ2-3; 10 bases align to TRBD2. J was trimmed by 5 bases and V by 3 bases; bases with no gene match: 8. Germline V gene sequence: CDR1 LGHNA, CDR2 YSLEER. CDR3 size: 16 residues. The CDR3 bases are TGCGCCAGCAGCCACAAGCTAGCGGGAGAGGTAGATACGCAGTATTTT. Its translation: CASSHKLAGEVDTQYF.

In DNA form, the CDR3 reads TGTGCCAGTAGGAGACTAGCGGGGGGTACCGGGGAGCTGTTTTTT. Residues: CASRRLAGGTGELFF. The chain is built from TRBV19 and TRBJ2-2, with 13 nucleotides matching TRBD2. CDR1 and CDR2 from the germline V gene are LNHDA and SQIVND (reference sequence). With V trimmed by 6 bases and J by 5 bases, 3 bases remained unmatched. The CDR3 sequence is 15 residues long.

The chain is built from TRBV14 and TRBJ1-1; D perhaps matches TRBD1 (5 bases). The germline CDR1 and CDR2 sequences are SGHDN and FVKESK. This CDR3 contains 14 residues. The ends were cut back, 8 bases at V and 5 bases at J, with 18 bases in the middle. This CDR3 reads CASAPLGGWTEAFF. DNA for the CDR3: TGTGCCAGCGCGCCATTGGGGGGATGGACTGAAGCTTTCTTT.